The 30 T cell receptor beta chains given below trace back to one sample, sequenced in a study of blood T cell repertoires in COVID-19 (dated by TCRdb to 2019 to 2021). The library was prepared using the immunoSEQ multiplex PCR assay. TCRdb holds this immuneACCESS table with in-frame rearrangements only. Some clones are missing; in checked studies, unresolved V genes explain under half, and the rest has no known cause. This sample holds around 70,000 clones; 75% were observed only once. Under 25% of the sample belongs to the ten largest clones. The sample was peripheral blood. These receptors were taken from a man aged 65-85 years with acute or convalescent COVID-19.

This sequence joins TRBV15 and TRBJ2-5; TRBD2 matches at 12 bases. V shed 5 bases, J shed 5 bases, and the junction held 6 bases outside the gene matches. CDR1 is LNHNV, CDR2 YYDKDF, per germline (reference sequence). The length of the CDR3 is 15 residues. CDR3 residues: CATSGGLAGFETQYF. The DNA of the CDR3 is TGTGCCACCAGCGGCGGACTAGCGGGATTTGAGACCCAGTACTTC.

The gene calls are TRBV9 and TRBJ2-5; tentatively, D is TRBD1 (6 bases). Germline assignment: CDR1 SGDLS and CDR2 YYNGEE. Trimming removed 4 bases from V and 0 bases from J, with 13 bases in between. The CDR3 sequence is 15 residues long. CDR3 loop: CASSSRGIHQETQYF. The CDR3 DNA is TGTGCCAGCAGCTCCAGGGGAATCCACCAAGAGACCCAGTACTTC.

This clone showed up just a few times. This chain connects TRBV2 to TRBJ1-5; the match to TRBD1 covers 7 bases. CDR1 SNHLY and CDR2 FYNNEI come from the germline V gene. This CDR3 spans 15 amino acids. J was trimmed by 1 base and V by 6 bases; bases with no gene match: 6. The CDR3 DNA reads TGTGCCAGCAGGGCAGGGGGTTTCAGCAATCAGCCCCAGCATTTT. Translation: CASRAGGFSNQPQHF.

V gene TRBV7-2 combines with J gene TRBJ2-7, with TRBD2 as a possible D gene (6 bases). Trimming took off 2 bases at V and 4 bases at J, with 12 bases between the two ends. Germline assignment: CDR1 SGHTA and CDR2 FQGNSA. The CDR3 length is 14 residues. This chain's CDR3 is CASSLIGRSYEQYF. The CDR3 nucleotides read TGTGCCAGCAGCTTAATCGGGAGATCGTACGAGCAGTACTTC.

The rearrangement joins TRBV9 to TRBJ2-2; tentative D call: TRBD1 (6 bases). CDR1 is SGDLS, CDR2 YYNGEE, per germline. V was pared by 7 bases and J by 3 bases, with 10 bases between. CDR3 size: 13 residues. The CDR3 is CASGGYDTGELFF. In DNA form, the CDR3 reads TGTGCCAGCGGGGGCTACGACACCGGGGAGCTGTTTTTT.

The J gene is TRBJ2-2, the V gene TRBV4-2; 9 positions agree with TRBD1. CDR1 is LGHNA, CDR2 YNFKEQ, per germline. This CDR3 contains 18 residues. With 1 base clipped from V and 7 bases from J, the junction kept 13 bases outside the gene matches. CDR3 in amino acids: CASSQVSSGTGFGGELFF. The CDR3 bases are TGTGCCAGCAGCCAAGTCTCCTCCGGGACAGGGTTTGGCGGGGAGCTGTTTTTT.

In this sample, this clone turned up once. The CDR3 DNA follows: TGTGCCAGCAGCCGCGGGACAGGGGGCACCATATATTTT. As protein: CASSRGTGGTIYF. The rearrangement links TRBV4-2 to TRBJ1-3, with 11 bases matching TRBD1. J was trimmed by 9 bases and V by 4 bases; bases with no gene match: 2. CDR1 and CDR2 from the germline V gene are LGHNA and YNFKEQ. This CDR3 comprises 13 residues.

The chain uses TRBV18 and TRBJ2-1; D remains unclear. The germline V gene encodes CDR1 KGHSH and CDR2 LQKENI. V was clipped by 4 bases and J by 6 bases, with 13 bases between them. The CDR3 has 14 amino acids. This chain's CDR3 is CASSQPGAGNEQFF. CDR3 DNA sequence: TGTGCCAGCTCACAGCCGGGTGCCGGCAATGAGCAGTTCTTC.

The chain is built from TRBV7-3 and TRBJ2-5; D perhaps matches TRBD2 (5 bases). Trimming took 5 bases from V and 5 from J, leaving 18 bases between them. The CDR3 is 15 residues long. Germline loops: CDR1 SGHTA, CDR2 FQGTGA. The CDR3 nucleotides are TGTGCCAGCAGCCAATCCGGAGGAGCCGGGGAGACCCAGTACTTC. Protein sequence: CASSQSGGAGETQYF.

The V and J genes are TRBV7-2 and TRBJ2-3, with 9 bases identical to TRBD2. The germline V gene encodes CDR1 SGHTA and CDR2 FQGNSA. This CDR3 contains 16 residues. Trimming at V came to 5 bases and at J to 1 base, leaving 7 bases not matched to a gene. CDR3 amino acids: CASSPRLADRTDTQYF. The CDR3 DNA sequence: TGTGCCAGCAGCCCCCGACTAGCGGACCGCACAGATACGCAGTATTTT.

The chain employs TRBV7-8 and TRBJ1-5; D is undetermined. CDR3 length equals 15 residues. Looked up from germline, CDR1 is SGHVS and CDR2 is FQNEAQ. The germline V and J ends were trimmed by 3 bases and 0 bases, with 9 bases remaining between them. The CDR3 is CASSFGDYSNQPQHF. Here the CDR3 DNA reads TGTGCCAGCAGCTTCGGAGACTATAGCAATCAGCCCCAGCATTTT. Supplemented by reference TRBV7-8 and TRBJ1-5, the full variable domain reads GAGVSQSPRYKVAKRGQDVALRCDPISGHVSLFWYQQALGQGPEFLTYFQNEAQLDKSGLPSDRFFAERPEGSVSTLKIQRTQQEDSAVYLCASSFGDYSNQPQHFGDGTRLSIL.

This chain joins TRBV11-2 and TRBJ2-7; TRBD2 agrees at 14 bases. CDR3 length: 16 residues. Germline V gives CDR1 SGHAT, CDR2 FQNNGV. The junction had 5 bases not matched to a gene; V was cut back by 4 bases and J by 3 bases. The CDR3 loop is CASSYGLAGGSYEQYF. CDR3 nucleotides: TGTGCCAGCAGCTACGGACTAGCGGGAGGTAGCTACGAGCAGTACTTC.

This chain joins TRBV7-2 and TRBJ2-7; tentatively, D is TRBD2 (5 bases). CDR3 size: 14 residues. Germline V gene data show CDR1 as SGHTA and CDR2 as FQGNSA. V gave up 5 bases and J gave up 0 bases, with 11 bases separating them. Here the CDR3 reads CASSPSGNSYEQYF. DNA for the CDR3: TGTGCCAGCAGCCCCAGCGGCAACTCCTACGAGCAGTACTTC.

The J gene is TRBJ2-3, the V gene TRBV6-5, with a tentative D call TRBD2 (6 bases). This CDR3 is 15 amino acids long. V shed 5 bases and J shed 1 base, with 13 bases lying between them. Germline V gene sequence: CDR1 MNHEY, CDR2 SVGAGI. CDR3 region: CASSIGTPRTDTQYF. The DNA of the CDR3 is TGTGCCAGCAGTATCGGGACTCCCCGCACAGATACGCAGTATTTT.

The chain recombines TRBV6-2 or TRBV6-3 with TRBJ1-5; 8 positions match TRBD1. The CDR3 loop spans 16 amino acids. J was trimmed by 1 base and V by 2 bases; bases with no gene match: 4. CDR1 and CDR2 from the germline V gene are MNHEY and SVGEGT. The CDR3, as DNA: TGTGCCAGCAGTTACCAAACAGGGGGAAGCAATCAGCCCCAGCATTTT. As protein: CASSYQTGGSNQPQHF.

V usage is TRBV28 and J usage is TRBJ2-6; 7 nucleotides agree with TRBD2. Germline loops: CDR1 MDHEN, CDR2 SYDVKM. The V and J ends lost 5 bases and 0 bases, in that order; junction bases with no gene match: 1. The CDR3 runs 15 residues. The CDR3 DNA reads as TGTGCCAGCAGTGGCGGGGGCTCTGGGGCCAACGTCCTGACTTTC. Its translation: CASSGGGSGANVLTF.

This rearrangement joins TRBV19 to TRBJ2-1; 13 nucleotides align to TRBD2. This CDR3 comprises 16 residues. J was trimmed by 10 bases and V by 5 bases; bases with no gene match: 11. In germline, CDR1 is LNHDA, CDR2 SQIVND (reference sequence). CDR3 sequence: CASSRTSGSPRSEQFF. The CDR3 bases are TGTGCCAGTAGTCGGACTAGCGGGAGCCCTCGTTCGGAGCAGTTCTTC.

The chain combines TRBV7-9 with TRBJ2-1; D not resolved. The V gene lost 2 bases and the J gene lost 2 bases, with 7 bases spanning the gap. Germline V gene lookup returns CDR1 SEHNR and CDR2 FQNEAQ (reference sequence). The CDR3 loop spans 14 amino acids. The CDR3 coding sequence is TGTGCCAGCAGCTTATCAGGTACCTACAATGAGCAGTTCTTC. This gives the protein CASSLSGTYNEQFF.

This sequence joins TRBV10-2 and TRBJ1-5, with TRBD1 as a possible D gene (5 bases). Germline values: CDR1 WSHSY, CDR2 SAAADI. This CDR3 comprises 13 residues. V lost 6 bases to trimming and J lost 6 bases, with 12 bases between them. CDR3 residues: CASRGQPSQPQHF. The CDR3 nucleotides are TGCGCCAGCAGGGGGCAGCCTAGTCAGCCCCAGCATTTT.

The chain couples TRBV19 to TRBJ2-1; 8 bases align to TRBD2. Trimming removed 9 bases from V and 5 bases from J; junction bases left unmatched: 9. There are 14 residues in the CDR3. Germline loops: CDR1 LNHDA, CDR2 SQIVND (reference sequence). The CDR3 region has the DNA TGTGCCAGCTACCCGGGGACTAGAAACAATGAGCAGTTCTTC. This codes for CASYPGTRNNEQFF.

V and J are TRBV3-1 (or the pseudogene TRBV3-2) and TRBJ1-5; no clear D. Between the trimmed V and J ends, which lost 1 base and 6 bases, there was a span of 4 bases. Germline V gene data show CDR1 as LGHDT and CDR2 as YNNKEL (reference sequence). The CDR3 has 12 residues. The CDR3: CASSQGAQPQHF. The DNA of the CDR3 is TGTGCCAGCAGCCAAGGGGCTCAGCCCCAGCATTTT.

CDR3 bases: TGTGCCAGCAGCCGGACAGAAAACATTCAGTACTTC. Its protein product is CASSRTENIQYF. This chain uses TRBV11-1 with TRBJ2-4; D possibly corresponds to TRBD1 (6 bases). The CDR3 is made up of 12 amino acids. Trimming removed 5 bases from V and 5 bases from J, with 7 bases in between. Germline V lookup: CDR1 SGHAT, CDR2 FQDESV (reference sequence). Drawing the rest from reference TRBV11-1 and TRBJ2-4, the complete variable domain is EAEVAQSPRYKITEKSQAVAFWCDPISGHATLYWYRQILGQGPELLVQFQDESVVDDSQLPKDRFSAERLKGVDSTLKIQPAELGDSAMYLCASSRTENIQYFGAGTRLSVL.

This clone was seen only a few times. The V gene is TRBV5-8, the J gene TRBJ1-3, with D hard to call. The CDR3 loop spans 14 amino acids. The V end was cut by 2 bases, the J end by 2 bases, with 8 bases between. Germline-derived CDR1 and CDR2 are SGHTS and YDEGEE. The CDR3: CASSFNSPGNTIYF. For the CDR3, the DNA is TGTGCCAGCAGCTTCAACAGTCCTGGAAACACCATATATTTT.

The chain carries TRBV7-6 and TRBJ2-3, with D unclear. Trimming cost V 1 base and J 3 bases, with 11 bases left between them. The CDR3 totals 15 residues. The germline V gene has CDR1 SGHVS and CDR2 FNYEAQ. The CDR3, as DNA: TGTGCCAGCAGCTTAGAGGCAGGTGGGACAGATACGCAGTATTTT. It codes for CASSLEAGGTDTQYF. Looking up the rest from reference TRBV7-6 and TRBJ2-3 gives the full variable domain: GAGVSQSPRYKVTKRGQDVALRCDPISGHVSLYWYRQALGQGPEFLTYFNYEAQQDKSGLPNDRFSAERPEGSISTLTIQRTEQRDSAMYRCASSLEAGGTDTQYFGPGTRLTVL.

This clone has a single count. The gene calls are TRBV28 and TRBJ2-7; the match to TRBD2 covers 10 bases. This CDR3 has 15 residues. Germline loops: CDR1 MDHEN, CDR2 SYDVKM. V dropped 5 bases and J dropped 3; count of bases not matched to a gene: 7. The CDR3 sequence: CASSRATSGYYEQYF. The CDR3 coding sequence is TGTGCCAGCAGTCGCGCGACTAGCGGGTACTACGAGCAGTACTTC. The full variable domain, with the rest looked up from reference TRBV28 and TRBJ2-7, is DVKVTQSSRYLVKRTGEKVFLECVQDMDHENMFWYRQDPGLGLRLIYFSYDVKMKEKGDIPEGYSVSREKKERFSLILESASTNQTSMYLCASSRATSGYYEQYFGPGTRLTVT.

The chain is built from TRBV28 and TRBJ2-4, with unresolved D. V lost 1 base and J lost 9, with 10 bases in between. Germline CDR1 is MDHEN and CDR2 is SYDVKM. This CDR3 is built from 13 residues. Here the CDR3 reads CASSLYIPSIQYF. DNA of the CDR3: TGTGCCAGCAGTTTATACATACCAAGCATTCAGTACTTC.

CDR3 sequence reads: CASSRLAGAGEQYF. The CDR3 nucleotides read TGCGCCAGCAGCCGACTAGCGGGAGCAGGAGAGCAGTACTTC. The genes are TRBV5-1 and TRBJ2-7; 12 bases are a match to TRBD2. The length of the CDR3 is 14 residues. V lost 4 bases and J lost 7; bases outside the gene matches: 6. The germline V gene has CDR1 SGHRS and CDR2 YFSETQ.

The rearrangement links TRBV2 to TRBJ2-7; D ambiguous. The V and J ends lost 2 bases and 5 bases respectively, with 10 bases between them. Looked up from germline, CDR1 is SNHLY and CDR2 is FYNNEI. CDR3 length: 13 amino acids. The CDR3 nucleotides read TGTGCCAGCAGTGAAATATTGGAGAACGAGCAGTACTTC. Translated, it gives CASSEILENEQYF.

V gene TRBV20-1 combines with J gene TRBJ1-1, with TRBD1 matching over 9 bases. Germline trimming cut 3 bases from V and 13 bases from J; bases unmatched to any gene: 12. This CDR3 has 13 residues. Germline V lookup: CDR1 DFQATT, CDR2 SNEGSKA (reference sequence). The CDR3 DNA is TGCAGTGCTAGTCATTTCCCGGGACAGGGTAATTTCTTT. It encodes CSASHFPGQGNFF.

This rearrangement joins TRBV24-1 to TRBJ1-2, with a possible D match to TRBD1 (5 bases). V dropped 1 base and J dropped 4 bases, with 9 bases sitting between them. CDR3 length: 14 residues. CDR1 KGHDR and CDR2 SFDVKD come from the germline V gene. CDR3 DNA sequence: TGTGCCACCAGTGATTTTGGCCAGGGCTATGGCTACACCTTC. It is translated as CATSDFGQGYGYTF.